A selection of T cell receptor beta chains follows, all from one sample in a study of T cell responses to AZD1222 COVID-19 vaccine. Using immunoSEQ multiplex PCR, the repertoire was profiled, and TCRdb retains in-frame clones only, with some absent. The data show roughly 98,000 clones, less than 85% seen once. Sequenced here: peripheral blood, sampled 28 days after the second AZD1222 dose. Receptor source: an adult who received the AZD1222 COVID-19 vaccine. The CDR3 runs from the conserved cysteine through the conserved F or W. D genes are given only for firm matches. Some rows have no size entry. The others give once, few or many, or a class for an expanded clone.

TRBJ1-1 TRBD1 TRBV19 - CASSGTGGGNTEAFF TGTGCCAGTTCCGGGACAGGGGGCGGAAACACTGAAGCTTTCTTT
TRBJ1-4 - TRBV28 - CASSRSNEKLFF TGTGCCAGCAGTCGTTCCAATGAAAAACTGTTTTTT
TRBJ2-5 - TRBV29-1 - CSAKQETQYF TGCAGCGCCAAACAAGAGACCCAGTACTTC
TRBJ2-7 TRBD1 TRBV19 once CASGQGVRTYEQYF TGTGCCAGTGGACAGGGAGTAAGGACCTACGAGCAGTACTTC
TRBJ1-3 - TRBV9 - CASSEGSRGSGNTIYF TGTGCCAGCAGCGAGGGCTCGCGGGGCTCTGGAAACACCATATATTTT
TRBJ1-1 - TRBV10-1 few CASSFNQVGTEAFF TGCGCCAGCAGCTTCAACCAGGTGGGAACTGAAGCTTTCTTT
TRBJ2-2 - TRBV14 - CASSQFLGHGSGTGELFF TGTGCCAGCAGCCAATTCCTCGGACACGGGAGTGGCACCGGGGAGCTGTTTTTT
TRBJ1-2 - TRBV5-4 few CASSFQGGNYGYTF TGTGCCAGCAGCTTCCAGGGCGGGAACTATGGCTACACCTTC
TRBJ1-2 - TRBV4-1 - CASSSQGSYGYTF TGCGCCAGCAGTTCACAGGGATCCTATGGCTACACCTTC
TRBJ1-1 - TRBV12-5 once CASGLISPQASGKAFF TGTGCTAGTGGTTTAATCAGCCCACAGGCCTCGGGGAAAGCTTTCTTT
TRBJ1-6 - TRBV19 - CASSIRGTGANSPLHF TGTGCCAGTAGTATCCGGGGGACCGGGGCCAATTCACCCCTCCACTTT
TRBJ2-1 - TRBV5-5 - CASSFRTPYNEQFF TGTGCCAGCAGCTTTAGGACACCCTACAATGAGCAGTTCTTC
TRBJ2-3 - TRBV2 - CASSEVREDTQYF TGTGCCAGCAGTGAAGTTCGCGAGGATACGCAGTATTTT
TRBJ2-7 TRBD2 TRBV18 - CASSPREGLGEQYF TGTGCCAGCTCACCACGGGAGGGTTTAGGCGAGCAGTACTTC
TRBJ1-5 TRBD1 TRBV7-8 - CASSLRGPGQDYGNQPQHF TGTGCCAGCAGCTTAAGGGGGCCGGGACAGGACTATGGGAATCAGCCCCAGCATTTT
TRBJ1-2 TRBD1 TRBV27 - CASSLTPGGGGYTF TGTGCCAGCAGTTTAACGCCAGGGGGCGGTGGCTACACCTTC
TRBJ2-7 TRBD2 TRBV15 - CATSTSGGASYEQYF TGTGCCACCAGCACTAGCGGGGGGGCCTCCTACGAGCAGTACTTC
TRBJ1-3 - TRBV5-1 - CASSLGSGHGNTIYF TGCGCCAGCAGCTTGGGCTCAGGCCATGGAAACACCATATATTTT
TRBJ1-6 - TRBV3-1/TRBV3-2 - CASSQEGAGFGSPLHF TGTGCCAGCAGCCAAGAAGGGGCCGGGTTCGGTTCACCCCTCCACTTT
TRBJ1-3 - TRBV5-1 - CASSPIESSSGNTIYF TGCGCCAGCAGCCCGATCGAGTCGAGCTCTGGAAACACCATATATTTT
TRBJ1-1 TRBD1 TRBV3-1/TRBV3-2 - CASSPGQGWNTEAFF TGTGCCAGCAGCCCCGGACAGGGGTGGAACACTGAAGCTTTCTTT
TRBJ1-1 - TRBV27 - CASSLGGGTEAFF TGTGCCAGCAGTTTAGGTGGGGGCACTGAAGCTTTCTTT
TRBJ2-1 TRBD2 TRBV6-1 - CASSEALAGGYNEQFF TGTGCCAGCAGTGAAGCGCTAGCGGGAGGATACAATGAGCAGTTCTTC
TRBJ1-2 - TRBV27 - CASSPEFYIANYGYTF TGTGCCAGCAGTCCCGAATTCTACATCGCTAACTATGGCTACACCTTC
TRBJ1-1 - TRBV7-6 - CASSLGDPGGAFF TGTGCCAGCAGCTTGGGGGACCCCGGGGGAGCTTTCTTT
TRBJ2-6 - TRBV4-1 - CASSQDEETSGANVLTF TGCGCCAGCAGCCAAGACGAGGAGACCTCTGGGGCCAACGTCCTGACTTTC
TRBJ1-2 TRBD1 TRBV5-6 - CASSRGTGAQDGYTF TGTGCCAGCAGCCGCGGGACAGGGGCCCAGGATGGCTACACCTTC
TRBJ2-2 TRBD1 TRBV5-1 - CASSLGGTGVLGGELFF TGCGCCAGCAGCTTGGGAGGGACAGGAGTTCTTGGCGGGGAGCTGTTTTTT
TRBJ2-1 TRBD2 TRBV24-1 - CATSDSLAGGPDEQFF TGTGCCACCAGTGATTCCCTAGCGGGAGGGCCAGATGAGCAGTTCTTC
TRBJ2-5 - TRBV7-9 - CAAGLGSSGETQYF TGTGCCGCAGGCTTGGGGTCGTCGGGAGAGACCCAGTACTTC
TRBJ1-2 - TRBV9 - CASSARSPEEGYTF TGTGCCAGCAGCGCCCGAAGTCCTGAGGAAGGCTACACCTTC
TRBJ1-1 - TRBV6-5 - CASSYRANTEAFF TGTGCCAGCAGTTACCGGGCGAACACTGAAGCTTTCTTT
TRBJ1-5 TRBD1 TRBV11-1 - CASSLGQGSNQPQHF TGTGCCAGCAGCTTGGGACAGGGGAGCAATCAGCCCCAGCATTTT
TRBJ1-1 - TRBV20-1 - CSAKLNTEAFF TGCAGTGCGAAACTAAACACTGAAGCTTTCTTT
TRBJ2-2 - TRBV7-9 - CASSLWGTNTGELFF TGTGCCAGCAGCCTTTGGGGGACAAATACCGGGGAGCTGTTTTTT
TRBJ1-3 - TRBV7-6 - CASSLGLGNTIYF TGTGCCAGCAGCTTAGGCCTCGGAAACACCATATATTTT
TRBJ1-5 - TRBV3-1/TRBV3-2 - CASTQPQHF TGTGCCAGCACGCAGCCCCAGCATTTT
TRBJ1-6 - TRBV7-2 once CASSQSGSSPLHF TGTGCCAGCAGCCAATCAGGGTCTTCACCCCTCCACTTT
TRBJ2-2 - TRBV7-2 - CASSALQGGELFF TGTGCCAGCAGCGCACTACAGGGAGGGGAGCTGTTTTTT
TRBJ1-1 - TRBV18 - CASSPPFPRGAEAFF TGTGCCAGCTCACCACCTTTCCCTCGAGGGGCCGAAGCTTTCTTT
TRBJ1-6 - TRBV12-3/TRBV12-4 - CASRGGGGTPLHF TGTGCCAGCAGAGGAGGGGGTGGGACACCCCTCCACTTT
TRBJ1-1 TRBD1 TRBV13 - CASNKGDRGNTEAFF TGTGCCAGCAATAAAGGGGACAGGGGGAACACTGAAGCTTTCTTT
TRBJ1-2 - TRBV12-3/TRBV12-4 - CASSPRENYGYTF TGTGCCAGCAGTCCCAGGGAAAACTATGGCTACACCTTC
TRBJ2-3 - TRBV9 - CASAPSPLFTDTQYF TGTGCCAGCGCCCCATCGCCCCTATTCACAGATACGCAGTATTTT
TRBJ1-6 - TRBV5-8 - CASSLEAGVGSPLHF TGTGCCAGCAGCTTGGAGGCAGGGGTAGGCTCACCCCTCCACTTT
TRBJ1-2 - TRBV4-1 - CASSQGWRANYGYTF TGCGCCAGCAGCCAAGGTTGGAGAGCTAACTATGGCTACACCTTC
TRBJ1-6 - TRBV4-3 - CASSLGRNSYNSPLHF TGCGCCAGCAGCCTGGGCCGGAACTCCTATAATTCACCCCTCCACTTT
TRBJ1-6 - TRBV6-5 - CASSQGNRNSPLHF TGTGCCAGTTCCCAGGGGAATCGTAATTCACCCCTCCACTTT
TRBJ1-3 - TRBV19 - CASSETVSSGNTIYF TGTGCCAGTAGCGAGACAGTATCCTCTGGAAACACCATATATTTT
TRBJ1-4 - TRBV5-1 once CASSFRVWNEKLFF TGCGCCAGCAGCTTCAGGGTTTGGAATGAAAAACTGTTTTTT
TRBJ2-2 - TRBV9 - CASSVATLTGELFF TGTGCCAGCAGCGTGGCGACACTCACCGGGGAGCTGTTTTTT
TRBJ1-1 - TRBV12-3/TRBV12-4 few CASSSDRTGEAFF TGTGCCAGCAGTTCCGATCGGACGGGTGAAGCTTTCTTT
TRBJ2-7 - TRBV5-1 - CASSLSAASYEQYF TGCGCCAGCAGCTTGAGCGCAGCCTCCTACGAGCAGTACTTC